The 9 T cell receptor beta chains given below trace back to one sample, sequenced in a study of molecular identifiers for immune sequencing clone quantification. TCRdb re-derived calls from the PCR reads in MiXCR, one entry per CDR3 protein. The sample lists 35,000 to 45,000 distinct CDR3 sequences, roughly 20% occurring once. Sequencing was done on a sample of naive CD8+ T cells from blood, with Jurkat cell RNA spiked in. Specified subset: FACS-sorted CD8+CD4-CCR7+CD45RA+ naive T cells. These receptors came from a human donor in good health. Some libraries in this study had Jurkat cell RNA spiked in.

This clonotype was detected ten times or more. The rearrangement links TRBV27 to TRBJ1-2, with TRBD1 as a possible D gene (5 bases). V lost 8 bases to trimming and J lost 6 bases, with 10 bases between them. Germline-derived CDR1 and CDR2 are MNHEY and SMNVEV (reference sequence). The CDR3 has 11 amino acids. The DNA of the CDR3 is TGTGCCAGCGGGGGGTATGATGGCTACACCTTC. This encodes CASGGYDGYTF.

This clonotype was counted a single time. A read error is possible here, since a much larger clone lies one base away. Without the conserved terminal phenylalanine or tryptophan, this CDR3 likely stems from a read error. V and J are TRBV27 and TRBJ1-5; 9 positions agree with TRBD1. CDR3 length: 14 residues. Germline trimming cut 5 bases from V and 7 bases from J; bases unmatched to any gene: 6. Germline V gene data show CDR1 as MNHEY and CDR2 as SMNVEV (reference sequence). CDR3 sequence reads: CASSQQGAWQPQHL. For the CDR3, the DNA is TGTGCCAGCAGTCAACAGGGGGCTTGGCAGCCCCAGCATCTT.

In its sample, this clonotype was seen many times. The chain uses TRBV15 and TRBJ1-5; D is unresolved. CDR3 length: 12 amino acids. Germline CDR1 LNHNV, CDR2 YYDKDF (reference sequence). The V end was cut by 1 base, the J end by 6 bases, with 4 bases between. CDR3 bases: TGTGCCACCAGCAGAGTAGGTCAGCCCCAGCATTTT. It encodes CATSRVGQPQHF.

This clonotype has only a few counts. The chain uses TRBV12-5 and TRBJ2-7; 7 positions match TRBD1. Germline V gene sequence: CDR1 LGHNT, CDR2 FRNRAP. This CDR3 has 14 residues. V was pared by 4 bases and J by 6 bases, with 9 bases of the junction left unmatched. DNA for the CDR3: TGTGCTAGTGGTTCCCCCCGGACAGGAATCGAGCAGTACTTC. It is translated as CASGSPRTGIEQYF.

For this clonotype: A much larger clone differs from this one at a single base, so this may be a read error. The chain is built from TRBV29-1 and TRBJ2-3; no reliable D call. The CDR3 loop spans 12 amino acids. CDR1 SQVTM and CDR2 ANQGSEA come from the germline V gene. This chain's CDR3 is CSVDTSTATQYF. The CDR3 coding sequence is TGCAGCGTTGATACCTCCACAGCTACGCAGTATTTT.

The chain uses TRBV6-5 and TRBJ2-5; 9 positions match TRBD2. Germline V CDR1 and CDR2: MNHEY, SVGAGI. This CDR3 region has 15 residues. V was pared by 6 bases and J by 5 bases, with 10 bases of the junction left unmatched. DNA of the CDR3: TGTGCCAGCAGCCCTGCCCTAGCGGGACGGGAGACCCAGTACTTC. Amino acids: CASSPALAGRETQYF.

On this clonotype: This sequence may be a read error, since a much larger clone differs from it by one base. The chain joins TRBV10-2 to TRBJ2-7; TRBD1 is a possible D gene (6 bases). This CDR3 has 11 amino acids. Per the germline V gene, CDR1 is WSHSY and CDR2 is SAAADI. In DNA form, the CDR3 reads TGCGCCATCTTTCAGGGGTACGAGCGGTACTTC. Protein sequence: CAIFQGYERYF.

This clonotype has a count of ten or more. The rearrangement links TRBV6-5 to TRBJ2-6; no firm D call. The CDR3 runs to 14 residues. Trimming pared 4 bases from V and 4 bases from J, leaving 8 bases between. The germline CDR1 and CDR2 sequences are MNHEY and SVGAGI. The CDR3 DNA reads TGTGCCAGCAGTTGGGCAAGGGGGGCCAACGTCCTGACTTTC. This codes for CASSWARGANVLTF.

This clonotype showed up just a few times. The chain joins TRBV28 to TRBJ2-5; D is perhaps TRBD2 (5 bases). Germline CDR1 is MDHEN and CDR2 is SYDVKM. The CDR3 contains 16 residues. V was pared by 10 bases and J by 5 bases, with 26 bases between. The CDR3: CATPPGPGTPLETQYF. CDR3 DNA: TGTGCCACCCCACCCGGCCCGGGAACCCCATTGGAGACCCAGTACTTC.